This T cell receptor beta chain derives from a study of OX40 agonist ivuxolimab in advanced cancers. The CDR3 sequence is 17 residues long. Excluded were patients having autoimmune disease history or systemic immunosuppression. The protocol was immunoSEQ multiplex PCR, while the TCRdb copy is restricted to in-frame clones and leaves out a portion. The table shows around 26,000 clones, with under 90% occurring only once. The chain carries TRBV21-1 and TRBJ2-2. TRBV21-1 is a pseudogene segment. The sample in question was CD4+ or CD8+ T cells sorted from blood, obtained in a trial of the OX40 agonist ivuxolimab. The receptor comes from an adult with an advanced solid tumor such as melanoma, head and neck, liver or kidney cancer. The CDR3 region has the DNA TGTGCCAGCAGCAAAGAGGTTGGCTCCCAAGGCACCGGGGAGCTGTTTTTT. Translation: CASSKEVGSQGTGELFF.